This T cell receptor beta chain was sequenced during a study of molecular identifiers for immune sequencing clone quantification. Study context: Replicate runs used RNA from about 20,000 or 100,000 naive CD8 cells, which was split five ways into aliquots, and four of those aliquots were then sequenced.

Study-level findings and limits: Identical barcode-sharing TCR molecules could lead to underestimated sizes for highly expanded clones.

With 10%, 30% or 50% of RNA, about 20,000 to 1,100,000 naive CD8 T cells were sequenced. TCRdb fed the PCR reads into MiXCR, producing one record per CDR3 protein. This sample has under 650,000 distinct CDR3 sequences, with 15% to 20% found just once. This clonotype turned up a few times. Its specificity is unknown. The clonotype comes from a human donor in good health. Some libraries in this study had Jurkat cell RNA spiked in. The sample consisted of naive CD8+ T cells from blood, with Jurkat cell RNA spiked in. This sample's subset: FACS-sorted CD8+CD4-CCR7+CD45RA+ naive T cells.

CDR3 in amino acids: CASLNIHTSGGVETQYF. CDR3 DNA: TGTGCCAGCCTCAACATCCATACTAGCGGGGGGGTAGAGACCCAGTACTTC. This chain links TRBV2 with TRBJ2-5; 13 bases match TRBD2. Per the germline V gene, CDR1 is SNHLY and CDR2 is FYNNEI. This CDR3 has 17 amino acids. V lost 8 bases and J lost 4; bases outside the gene matches: 13.